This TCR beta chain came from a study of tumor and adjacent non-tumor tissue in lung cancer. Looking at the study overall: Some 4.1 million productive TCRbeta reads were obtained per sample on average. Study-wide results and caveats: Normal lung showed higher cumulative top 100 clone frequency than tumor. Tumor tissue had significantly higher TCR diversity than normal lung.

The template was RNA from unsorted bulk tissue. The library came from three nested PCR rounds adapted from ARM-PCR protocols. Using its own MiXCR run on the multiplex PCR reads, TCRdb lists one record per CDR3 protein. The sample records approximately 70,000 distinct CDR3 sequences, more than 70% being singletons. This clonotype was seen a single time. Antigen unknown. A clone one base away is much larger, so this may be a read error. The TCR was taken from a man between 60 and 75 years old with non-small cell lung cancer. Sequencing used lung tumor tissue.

The CDR3 nucleotides are TGTACCAGCAGCTTAGGGGGACTAGTCTACGAGCAGTACTTC. Translating gives CTSSLGGLVYEQYF. The rearrangement uses TRBV11-2 and TRBJ2-7, with TRBD2 matching 8 bases. The CDR3 length is 14 residues. Germline CDR1 is SGHAT and CDR2 is FQNNGV.